The 24 T cell receptor beta chains below all came from one sample that was sequenced in a study of blood T cells in healthy people across ages. Sample-barcoded 5' priming and a J-beta primer mix drove a second PCR of about 6 to 11 cycles. TCRdb used MiXCR to reprocess the 5' RACE reads, holding one entry per CDR3 protein. The sample consists of just under 550,000 distinct CDR3 sequences, around 24% of them appearing once. This sample also appeared in a second study, on T cells of mothers and their children.

Sequenced input: blood. The source of these receptors is a boy aged 5 to 17 in good health.

The chain combines TRBV4-1 with TRBJ1-3; possibly TRBD1 for D (6 bases). Germline values: CDR1 MGHRA, CDR2 YSYEKL. Trimming removed 3 bases at V and 1 base at J, with 13 bases between. The CDR3 has 16 amino acids. CDR3: CASSQGTGRSGNTIYF. CDR3 coding DNA: TGCGCCAGCAGCCAGGGTACAGGGAGGTCTGGAAACACCATATATTTT.

V and J are TRBV9 and TRBJ2-5; 8 bases are a match to TRBD2. The germline gives CDR1 SGDLS, CDR2 YYNGEE. The CDR3 is made up of 12 amino acids. V was pared by 7 bases and J by 3 bases, with 2 bases of the junction left unmatched. CDR3 sequence reads: CASSAGEETQYF. The CDR3 DNA sequence: TGTGCCAGCTCAGCGGGGGAAGAGACCCAGTACTTC. Based on the CDR3 plus reference TRBV9 and TRBJ2-5, the full variable domain is DSGVTQTPKHLITATGQRVTLRCSPRSGDLSVYWYQQSLDQGLQFLIQYYNGEERAKGNILERFSAQQFPDLHSELNLSSLELGDSALYFCASSAGEETQYFGPGTRLLVL.

This chain links TRBV4-1 with TRBJ1-2; no clear D. In germline, CDR1 is MGHRA, CDR2 YSYEKL. The CDR3 length is 16 residues. V lost 1 base and J 4 bases, leaving 16 bases between the germline ends. CDR3 in DNA: TGCGCCAGCAGCCAAGTAGGACTTCCGGCGGCCTATGGCTACACCTTC. Protein product: CASSQVGLPAAYGYTF.

Of note for this clonotype: Germline is not matched at one junction end, which may reflect a read error. The CDR3 loop reads CASSFMDF. Written as DNA, the CDR3 is TGTGCCAGCAGCTTTATGGATTTT. The rearrangement uses TRBV11-2 and TRBJ2-3; D not resolved. Germline V lookup: CDR1 SGHAT, CDR2 FQNNGV. The CDR3 has 8 amino acids.

The chain employs TRBV7-9 and TRBJ1-2; a weak D match, TRBD1 (6 bases). The CDR3 totals 15 residues. Trimming removed 1 base from V and 2 bases from J, with 11 bases in between. Per the germline V gene, CDR1 is SEHNR and CDR2 is FQNEAQ (reference sequence). CDR3: CASSLVAGANYGYTF. The CDR3 nucleotides are TGTGCCAGCAGCTTAGTCGCGGGGGCAAACTATGGCTACACCTTC.

This chain links TRBV4-1 with TRBJ2-6; D not certain. From germline, CDR1 is MGHRA and CDR2 YSYEKL. V lost 3 bases, J lost 4 bases, and 16 bases lay in between. The CDR3 totals 17 residues. Here the CDR3 DNA reads TGCGCCAGCAGCCAGCAGCTTCCAACAACAGGGGCCAACGTCCTGACTTTC. Its protein is CASSQQLPTTGANVLTF.

This clonotype turned up a few times. V usage is TRBV27 and J usage is TRBJ2-3, with D possibly matching TRBD1 (6 bases). V was trimmed by 5 bases and J by 2 bases, leaving 17 bases between them. Germline V gene sequence: CDR1 MNHEY, CDR2 SMNVEV (reference sequence). This CDR3 contains 16 residues. The CDR3 is CASSPTDRIITDTQYF. Here the CDR3 DNA reads TGTGCCAGCAGTCCCACCGACAGGATCATCACAGATACGCAGTATTTT.

This clonotype occurred a few times. The CDR3 region is CSAEHRGLGSETQYF. The CDR3 DNA is TGCAGTGCTGAACACAGGGGGCTCGGTTCAGAGACCCAGTACTTC. The chain combines TRBV20-1 with TRBJ2-5; TRBD1 matches at 9 bases. J was trimmed by 4 bases and V by 5 bases; bases with no gene match: 11. The germline gives CDR1 DFQATT, CDR2 SNEGSKA (reference sequence). This CDR3 is 15 amino acids long.

Only a few counts were recorded for this clonotype. This rearrangement joins TRBV6-5 to TRBJ2-4; the D is unclear. V gave up 2 bases and J gave up 1 base, with 6 bases separating them. Germline V gene sequence: CDR1 MNHEY, CDR2 SVGAGI. The CDR3 has 14 amino acids. CDR3 region: CASSYGRAKNIQYF. CDR3 DNA: TGTGCCAGCAGTTACGGCAGGGCCAAAAACATTCAGTACTTC.

This clonotype was seen a handful of times. This chain uses TRBV12-3 or TRBV12-4 with TRBJ2-2; 7 positions agree with TRBD2. J gave up 3 bases and V 7 bases, and 26 bases lay outside the gene matches. This CDR3 is built from 21 residues. The CDR3 DNA sequence: TGTGCCAGCATCGCACCTGGGGAGGGTTGGCTTTGGCCCACCTACACCGGGGAGCTGTTTTTT. Translating it yields CASIAPGEGWLWPTYTGELFF.

This clonotype was counted between two and nine times. This chain links TRBV5-6 with TRBJ2-1; D might be TRBD1 (6 bases). Germline-derived CDR1 and CDR2 are SGHDT and YYEEEE. V lost 0 bases, J lost 9 bases, and 10 bases lay in between. This CDR3 contains 13 residues. CDR3 amino acids: CASSLDPGVEQFF. CDR3 DNA: TGTGCCAGCAGCTTGGATCCAGGGGTTGAGCAGTTCTTC.

V gene TRBV28 combines with J gene TRBJ2-4; 11 bases align to TRBD2. The CDR3 sequence is 17 residues long. J was trimmed by 1 base and V by 4 bases; bases with no gene match: 6. CDR1 and CDR2 from the germline V gene are MDHEN and SYDVKM. The CDR3 region is CASSSLAGGMAKNIQYF. DNA of the CDR3: TGTGCCAGCAGTTCCTTAGCGGGAGGGATGGCCAAAAACATTCAGTACTTC.

This clonotype was observed a handful of times. The chain links TRBV19 to TRBJ2-4; D unresolved. This CDR3 spans 16 amino acids. The V end was cut by 1 base, the J end by 0 bases, with 10 bases between. The germline gives CDR1 LNHDA, CDR2 SQIVND (reference sequence). CDR3 DNA: TGTGCCAGTAGTATAGGGCAGCCTATAGCCAAAAACATTCAGTACTTC. Residues: CASSIGQPIAKNIQYF.

This clonotype came up a few times. The chain's CDR3 is CASSLRQGGDSPLHF. CDR3 coding DNA: TGCGCCAGCAGCTTGCGTCAGGGTGGGGATTCACCCCTCCACTTT. The chain combines TRBV5-1 with TRBJ1-6, with D possibly matching TRBD1 (5 bases). The CDR3 consists of 15 residues. The V gene's germline CDR1 is SGHRS and CDR2 YFSETQ. Trimming took off 1 base at V and 8 bases at J, with 13 bases between the two ends.

The chain employs TRBV20-1 and TRBJ2-3; possibly TRBD2 for D (5 bases). V dropped 4 bases and J dropped 4 bases, with 15 bases sitting between them. This CDR3 has 14 amino acids. CDR1 and CDR2 (germline): DFQATT, SNEGSKA (reference sequence). The CDR3, as DNA: TGCAGTGCTACAGGTCCTGGAGGCGCAGATACGCAGTATTTT. Translation gives CSATGPGGADTQYF.

In its sample, this clonotype was seen many times. J is TRBJ2-5 and V is TRBV20-1; 12 bases agree with TRBD2. Germline-derived CDR1 and CDR2 are DFQATT and SNEGSKA (reference sequence). V was pared by 1 base and J by 2 bases, with 8 bases of the junction left unmatched. CDR3 length: 17 amino acids. CDR3 residues: CSARGRTSGGRQETQYF. In DNA form, the CDR3 reads TGCAGTGCTAGAGGCCGAACTAGCGGGGGGCGACAAGAGACCCAGTACTTC.

This clonotype appeared many times. V and J are TRBV9 and TRBJ1-1; D call uncertain. The CDR3 has 17 residues. Germline-derived CDR1 and CDR2 are SGDLS and YYNGEE. V dropped 4 bases and J dropped 4 bases, with 23 bases sitting between them. The CDR3 nucleotides are TGTGCCAGCAGCTCTTCCCAACTTCGGGCAGCCCCCACTGAAGCTTTCTTT. This encodes CASSSSQLRAAPTEAFF.

CDR3 DNA: TGCAGCGTTGGCGGGACGGATTCTCAGCCCCAGCATTTT. It encodes CSVGGTDSQPQHF. This chain uses TRBV29-1 with TRBJ1-5, with TRBD1 as a possible D gene (5 bases). V was shortened by 4 bases and J by 6 bases, with 13 bases between the two germline ends. This CDR3 is built from 13 residues. CDR1 SQVTM and CDR2 ANQGSEA come from the germline V gene.

A few counts support this clonotype. The chain combines TRBV28 with TRBJ2-5; weak D call: TRBD1 (6 bases). Trimming took off 7 bases at V and 4 bases at J, with 19 bases between the two ends. The CDR3 consists of 15 residues. Germline values: CDR1 MDHEN, CDR2 SYDVKM. The CDR3 DNA is TGTGCCAGCAATTCCCCGCCAGGGGTCGGAGAGACCCAGTACTTC. This encodes CASNSPPGVGETQYF.

This clonotype turned up a few times. One end of the junction does not line up with germline, which may come from a read error. This chain connects TRBV12-3 or TRBV12-4 to TRBJ2-5; D unresolved. The J call is uncertain, as TRBJ2-1 better fits the DNA end. There are 13 residues in the CDR3. CDR3 DNA: TGTGCCAGCAGTTCCTCTAGTTACAGTGAGCAGTTCTTC. This codes for CASSSSSYSEQFF.

This clonotype was seen more than once but under ten times. The genes are TRBV12-3 or TRBV12-4 and TRBJ2-1; perhaps TRBD2 as D (6 bases). The CDR3 has 14 amino acids. V lost 6 bases to trimming and J lost 8 bases, with 17 bases between them. CDR3: CASSPGGTRDEQFF. In DNA, the CDR3 is TGTGCCAGCAGCCCTGGCGGGACTCGGGATGAGCAGTTCTTC.

CDR3 sequence reads: CASTLGETQYF. In DNA, the CDR3 is TGTGCCAGCACCCTCGGGGAGACCCAGTACTTC. The J gene is TRBJ2-5, the V gene TRBV3-1; no clear D gene. The CDR3 extends over 11 amino acids. Trimming took off 7 bases at V and 5 bases at J, with 8 bases between the two ends. The V gene's germline CDR1 is LGHDT and CDR2 YNNKEL (reference sequence).

This clonotype appeared a few times. The chain carries TRBV29-1 and TRBJ2-5; D not resolved. The J call is doubtful: the DNA matches TRBJ2-1 better. The CDR3 is made up of 10 amino acids. CDR1 and CDR2 (germline): SQVTM, ANQGSEA. In DNA, the CDR3 is TGCAGCGGTTTGCGTGGGGAGCAGTTCTTC. The encoded protein is CSGLRGEQFF.

Only a few counts were recorded for this clonotype. The rearrangement uses TRBV7-9 and TRBJ2-7, with 7 positions matching TRBD1. The closer fit of TRBJ2-5 to the DNA end suggests the J call may be wrong. The germline gives CDR1 SEHNR, CDR2 FQNEAQ (reference sequence). The CDR3 is made up of 18 amino acids. The CDR3 sequence: CASSSRDHTGALQETQYF. DNA for the CDR3: TGTGCCAGCAGCTCCCGCGACCATACAGGGGCCCTCCAAGAGACCCAGTACTTC.